A single TCR beta chain is shown here with its context. Mismatch with germline at one junction end may stem from a read error. Under the authors' procedure: By means of reference gene primer amplification, nucleated cell counts were estimated. Data came from immunoSEQ multiplex PCR; TCRdb stores just in-frame clones and leaves some out. For V, J and clone size, that table is used; D and trimming come from the DNA. The data hold about 200,000 clones, with 89% observed a single time. These data originate in a study of blood T cell repertoires in COVID-19. Study-level information: The United States, Italy and Spain were the sources of the acute and convalescent COVID-19 samples. T cells, B-cell-depleted T cells, or PBMCs provided the cDNA or gDNA that served as material.

The sample taken for sequencing was peripheral blood. This TCR was sampled from a man aged 55 to 70 who had recovered from COVID-19.

This CDR3 is CASGLGQSLNTEAFF. The CDR3 bases are TGTGCTAGTGGGTTGGGGCAATCCTTGAACACTGAAGCTTTCTTT. V gene TRBV12-5 combines with J gene TRBJ1-1, with D perhaps TRBD1 (5 bases). Germline loops: CDR1 LGHNT, CDR2 FRNRAP. This CDR3 contains 15 residues.